The clone carrying this T cell receptor (beta chain) was observed many times. What it binds is unknown. Unique molecular identifiers featured in how the TCRbeta library was prepared. Each CDR3 protein gets one entry after TCRdb re-called the PCR reads with MiXCR. The data hold approximately 500,000 distinct CDR3 sequences, with 10% to 13% observed a single time. The CDR3 loop spans 16 amino acids. Germline V gives CDR1 DFQATT, CDR2 SNEGSKA (reference sequence). V was shortened by 0 bases and J by 3 bases, with 16 bases between the two germline ends. The data were taken from a study of T-cell reconstitution after alpha-beta-depleted transplantation in children. Overall study findings and caveats: Reported findings indicate that, about two months after transplant, alpha-beta T cells came from several hundred expanded clones, which were derived from non-depleted graft cells. Newly made T cells mostly supplied T-cell counts and diversity one year after transplant.

The sequenced sample was PBMCs, obtained before TCRalphabeta/CD19-depleted stem cell transplant. The receptor was isolated from a child younger than 10 with inherited bone marrow failure, due to receive a stem cell transplant. V usage is TRBV20-1 and J usage is TRBJ2-3; tentative D call: TRBD2 (5 bases). In DNA, the CDR3 is TGCAGTGCTAGAGATCGGGATAGGCAATGGACAGATACGCAGTATTTT. This encodes CSARDRDRQWTDTQYF.